The entry below gives a single T cell receptor (beta chain) sequence along with its context. The record originates from a study of shared clonotypes between healthy human individuals. Clones were sequenced by immunoSEQ multiplex PCR, and TCRdb holds only the in-frame ones, with some missing. The table has some 2,500,000 clones, under 95% seen once; the top ten hold 0.37%. Per the germline V gene, CDR1 is SQVTM and CDR2 is ANQGSEA. V lost 5 bases, J lost 6 bases, and 9 bases lay in between. The CDR3 sequence is 11 residues long. V gene TRBV29-1 combines with J gene TRBJ2-3; D ambiguous. This TCR came from a man younger than 30 in good health. Some clones in this sample may be carry-over from other donors' samples. Sequenced: naive CD4+ T cells from PBMCs. The subset here: CD45RA+ positively selected. CDR3 protein: CSVKSVDTQYF. CDR3 DNA: TGCAGCGTTAAGTCGGTCGATACGCAGTATTTT.